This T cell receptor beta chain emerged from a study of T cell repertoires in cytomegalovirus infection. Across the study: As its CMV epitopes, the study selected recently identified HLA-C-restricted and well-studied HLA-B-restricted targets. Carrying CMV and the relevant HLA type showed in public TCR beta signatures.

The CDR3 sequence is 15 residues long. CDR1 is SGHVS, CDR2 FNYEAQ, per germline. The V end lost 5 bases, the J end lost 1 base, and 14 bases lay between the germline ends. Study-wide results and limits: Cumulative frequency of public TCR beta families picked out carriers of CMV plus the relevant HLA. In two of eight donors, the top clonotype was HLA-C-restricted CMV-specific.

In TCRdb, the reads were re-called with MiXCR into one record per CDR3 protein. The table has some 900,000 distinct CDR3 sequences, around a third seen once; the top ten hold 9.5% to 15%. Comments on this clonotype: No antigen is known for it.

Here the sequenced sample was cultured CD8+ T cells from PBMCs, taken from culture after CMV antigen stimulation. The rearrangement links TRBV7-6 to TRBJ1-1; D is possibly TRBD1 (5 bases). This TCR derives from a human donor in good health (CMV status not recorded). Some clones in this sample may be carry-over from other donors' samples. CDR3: CASSNRDSSNTEAFF. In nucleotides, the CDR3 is TGTGCCAGCAGCAACCGGGACTCCTCGAACACTGAAGCTTTCTTT.